At least ten counts were recorded for the clone carrying this T cell receptor (beta chain). TCR beta CDR3 regions were amplified from RNA. The HTBI set primed first-round TCR CDR3 RT-PCR. TCRdb re-called the multiplex PCR reads through MiXCR, storing one row per CDR3 protein. The data contain about 530,000 distinct CDR3 sequences, 17% of them singletons. The sample belongs to a study of T cells in Graves' hyperthyroidism and ophthalmopathy. Study context: Before any treatment, at initial diagnosis, peripheral blood was collected.

This CDR3 contains 14 residues. Trimming cost V 0 bases and J 6 bases, with 9 bases left between them. CDR1 SGHRS and CDR2 YFSETQ come from the germline V gene. Patients with ophthalmopathy all had a Clinical Activity Score of at least 3, a NOSPECS grade of at least 4 and duration under 3 months. The PBMCs studied were ones that came from 9 to 10 ml fresh peripheral blood. This TCR was sampled from a young woman with Graves' ophthalmopathy. The sample taken for sequencing was blood. V is TRBV5-1 and J is TRBJ1-4; no clear D. The CDR3 loop reads CASSLEYRDEKLFF. CDR3 nucleotide sequence: TGCGCCAGCAGCTTGGAATATCGAGATGAAAAACTGTTTTTT.